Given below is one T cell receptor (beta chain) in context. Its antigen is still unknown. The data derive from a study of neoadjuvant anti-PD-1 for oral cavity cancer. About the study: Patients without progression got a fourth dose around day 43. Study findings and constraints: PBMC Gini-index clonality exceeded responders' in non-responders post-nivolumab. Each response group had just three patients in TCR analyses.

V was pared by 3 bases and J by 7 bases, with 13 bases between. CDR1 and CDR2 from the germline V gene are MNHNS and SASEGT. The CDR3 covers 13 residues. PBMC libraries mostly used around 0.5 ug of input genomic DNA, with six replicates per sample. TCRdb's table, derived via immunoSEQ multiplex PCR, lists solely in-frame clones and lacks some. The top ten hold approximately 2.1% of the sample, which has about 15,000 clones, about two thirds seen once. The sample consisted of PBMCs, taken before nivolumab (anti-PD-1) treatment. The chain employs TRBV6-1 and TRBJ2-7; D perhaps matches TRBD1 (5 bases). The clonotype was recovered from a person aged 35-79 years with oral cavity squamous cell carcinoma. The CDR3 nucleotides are TGTGCCAGCAGTGATAAGTGGGCAGGGGAGCAGTACTTC. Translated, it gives CASSDKWAGEQYF.